The 5 T cell receptor beta chains in this list originate from one sample, sequenced in a study of shared clonotypes between healthy human individuals. Data came from immunoSEQ multiplex PCR; TCRdb stores just in-frame clones and leaves some out. The profile shows 1 million to 1.3 million clones, around 78% of them singletons. The sequencing input was memory CD4+ T cells from PBMCs. Noted subset: CD45RA-negative fraction. Every receptor here comes from a man in his late teens or twenties in good health. Some clones in this sample may be carry-over from other donors' samples.

This clone has ten or more counts. The chain links TRBV5-4 to TRBJ1-3; D unresolved. The CDR3 runs to 15 residues. Germline V gives CDR1 SGHNT, CDR2 YYREEE (reference sequence). Trimming shortened V by 0 bases and J by 4 bases, and 11 bases separated the two germline ends. The CDR3 sequence is CASSLGGMMGNTIYF. Written as DNA, the CDR3 is TGTGCCAGCAGCTTGGGTGGCATGATGGGAAACACCATATATTTT.

The sample holds one count of this clone. This rearrangement joins TRBV4-1 to TRBJ1-1; D remains unclear. The V end lost 1 base, the J end lost 3 bases, and 15 bases lay between the germline ends. The CDR3 has 16 residues. Germline CDR1 and CDR2: MGHRA and YSYEKL. The DNA for the CDR3 is TGCGCCAGCAGCCAAGTGAAGGCTACCGGTTACACTGAAGCTTTCTTT. Translating it yields CASSQVKATGYTEAFF.

V is TRBV5-1 and J is TRBJ1-2; 8 positions match TRBD1. CDR1 and CDR2 from the germline V gene are SGHRS and YFSETQ. V lost 4 bases to trimming and J lost 3 bases; unmatched junction nucleotides: 5. The CDR3 is 14 amino acids. The CDR3 sequence: CASSPTGGDYGYTF. The CDR3 coding sequence is TGCGCCAGCAGCCCCACAGGGGGAGACTATGGCTACACCTTC. Together with reference TRBV5-1 and TRBJ1-2, the CDR3 gives the full variable domain: KAGVTQTPRYLIKTRGQQVTLSCSPISGHRSVSWYQQTPGQGLQFLFEYFSETQRNKGNFPGRFSGRQFSNSRSEMNVSTLELGDSALYLCASSPTGGDYGYTFGSGTRLTVV.

The rearrangement uses TRBV5-8 and TRBJ1-5, with a weak D call TRBD1 (6 bases). V dropped 3 bases and J dropped 2 bases, with 12 bases sitting between them. Germline CDR1 is SGHTS and CDR2 is YDEGEE. This CDR3 contains 15 residues. CDR3 in DNA: TGTGCCAGCAGCTGGGACGGGGGCGGCAATCAGCCCCAGCATTTT. Amino acids: CASSWDGGGNQPQHF.

V and J are TRBV5-4 and TRBJ2-2, with D unclear. V was trimmed by 0 bases and J by 6 bases, leaving 9 bases between them. Per germline, CDR1 SGHNT and CDR2 YYREEE (reference sequence). The CDR3 has 14 amino acids. Here the CDR3 reads CASSLVPIPGELFF. The CDR3 DNA is TGTGCCAGCAGCTTGGTCCCAATTCCCGGGGAGCTGTTTTTT.